The 25 T cell receptor beta chains given below trace back to one sample, sequenced in a study of human T cells and chemical hapten exposure. The time point was: patch test 1, 2 weeks after DPC sensitization. Treatment reported: therapeutic diphenylcyclopropenone sensitization with weekly scalp DPC. MiXCR was run by TCRdb on the RACE reads, yielding one entry per CDR3 protein. The sample has more than 90,000 distinct CDR3 sequences, 10% to 13% seen once; the top ten hold 2% to 2.5%. The sample in question was whole blood, obtained in connection with sensitization to the hapten diphenylcyclopropenone (DPC). These receptors came from a man aged 40-49 years with alopecia areata. Some clones in this sample may be carry-over from other donors' samples.

This rearrangement joins TRBV10-3 to TRBJ2-2; D might be TRBD1 or TRBD2, each matching 5 bases. Germline assignment: CDR1 ENHRY and CDR2 SYGVKD. The CDR3 runs 15 residues. The germline V and J ends were trimmed by 6 bases and 6 bases, with 17 bases remaining between them. The CDR3 nucleotides read TGTGCCATCAGGGTCCCGGGACCCTTATCCGGGGAGCTGTTTTTT. Its translation is CAIRVPGPLSGELFF.

This clonotype was counted between two and nine times. CDR3 amino acids: CASSSGPGRPGAFF. In DNA form, the CDR3 reads TGTGCCAGCAGTTCTGGGCCGGGCCGACCGGGGGCTTTCTTT. V is TRBV28 and J is TRBJ1-1; D is uncertain. Germline V gene lookup returns CDR1 MDHEN and CDR2 SYDVKM. Trimming stripped 4 bases from V and 11 bases from J, with 20 bases between. The CDR3 contains 14 residues. The whole variable domain, remainder taken from reference TRBV28 and TRBJ1-1, is DVKVTQSSRYLVKRTGEKVFLECVQDMDHENMFWYRQDPGLGLRLIYFSYDVKMKEKGDIPEGYSVSREKKERFSLILESASTNQTSMYLCASSSGPGRPGAFFGQGTRLTVV.

The chain combines TRBV18 with TRBJ1-5, with 7 bases identical to TRBD1. This CDR3 contains 15 residues. CDR1 and CDR2 (germline): KGHSH, LQKENI. The V gene end was trimmed by 3 bases and the J gene end by 1 base; junction bases not matched to a gene: 3. DNA for the CDR3: TGTGCCAGCTCACCTGGGACAGCGAGCAATCAGCCCCAGCATTTT. As protein: CASSPGTASNQPQHF.

This clonotype was counted only a few times. V is TRBV18 and J is TRBJ2-3, with D unresolved. The length of the CDR3 is 13 residues. The V and J ends lost 3 bases and 2 bases respectively, with 6 bases between them. Per the germline V gene, CDR1 is KGHSH and CDR2 is LQKENI. The CDR3 nucleotides are TGTGCCAGCTCACCCTACGTCACAGATACGCAGTATTTT. Translating gives CASSPYVTDTQYF.

CDR3 protein: CASTEEGEPLHF. In DNA form, the CDR3 reads TGTGCCAGTACCGAGGAGGGGGAACCCCTCCACTTT. The gene calls are TRBV19 and TRBJ1-6, with TRBD1 as a possible D gene (6 bases). V was clipped by 7 bases and J by 12 bases, with 13 bases between them. Germline V gene lookup returns CDR1 LNHDA and CDR2 SQIVND (reference sequence). This CDR3 comprises 12 residues.

This clonotype was picked up a small number of times. The chain carries TRBV7-2 and TRBJ2-7, with a tentative D call TRBD2 (6 bases). Per the germline V gene, CDR1 is SGHTA and CDR2 is FQGNSA. This CDR3 is 17 amino acids long. Trimming took 1 base from V and 0 from J, leaving 16 bases between them. The CDR3 protein is CASSLVAGGTHSYEQYF. In DNA form, the CDR3 reads TGTGCCAGCAGCTTAGTGGCGGGCGGGACTCACTCCTACGAGCAGTACTTC.

This clonotype was seen ten or more times. The genes are TRBV6-1 and TRBJ2-3; no clear D. CDR1 and CDR2 from the germline V gene are MNHNS and SASEGT. The CDR3 has 12 residues. The V end lost 7 bases, the J end lost 2 bases, and 7 bases lay between the germline ends. CDR3 nucleotide sequence: TGTGCCAGCACGAGAGACACAGATACGCAGTATTTT. It encodes CASTRDTDTQYF.

The chain couples TRBV29-1 to TRBJ1-2; unclear D gene. The CDR3 has 12 amino acids. The V end was cut by 7 bases, the J end by 3 bases, with 12 bases between. Germline V CDR1 and CDR2: SQVTM, ANQGSEA. CDR3 region: CSASLEDYGYTF. The CDR3 bases are TGCAGCGCCAGTTTGGAAGACTATGGCTACACCTTC.

V usage is TRBV7-2 and J usage is TRBJ1-6; the match to TRBD1 covers 9 bases. The CDR3 extends over 22 amino acids. Germline CDR1 reads SGHTA; CDR2 reads FQGNSA. Trimming removed 2 bases from V and 0 bases from J; junction bases left unmatched: 17. The CDR3 loop is CASSLFSAQTGGLSSYNSPLHF. CDR3 bases: TGTGCCAGCAGCTTATTTTCAGCCCAAACAGGGGGCCTAAGCTCCTATAATTCACCCCTCCACTTT. Using reference TRBV7-2 and TRBJ1-6 for the parts outside the CDR3, the full variable domain is GAGVSQSPSNKVTEKGKDVELRCDPISGHTALYWYRQSLGQGLEFLIYFQGNSAPDKSGLPSDRFSAERTGGSVSTLTIQRTQQEDSAVYLCASSLFSAQTGGLSSYNSPLHFGNGTRLTVT.

This clonotype was observed a handful of times. As DNA, the CDR3 is TGTGCCATCAGTGAGTCGGGACACGCCATAAACACTGAAGCTTTCTTT. It translates to CAISESGHAINTEAFF. The genes are TRBV10-3 and TRBJ1-1, with D possibly being TRBD1 (6 bases). In germline, CDR1 is ENHRY, CDR2 SYGVKD. Deletions cut 0 bases from V and 2 bases from J, with 13 bases between. The length of the CDR3 is 16 residues.

A few counts support this clonotype. The rearrangement links TRBV5-1 to TRBJ2-3; D is possibly TRBD2 (6 bases). The germline V gene encodes CDR1 SGHRS and CDR2 YFSETQ. V lost 4 bases and J 0 bases, leaving 9 bases between the germline ends. CDR3 length: 14 amino acids. CDR3 in DNA: TGCGCCAGCAGCATAGGGAGGAGCACAGATACGCAGTATTTT. It yields the protein CASSIGRSTDTQYF.

This clonotype came up a few times. The chain links TRBV28 to TRBJ2-6; no firm D call. The CDR3 runs to 15 residues. Germline CDR1 reads MDHEN; CDR2 reads SYDVKM. V dropped 8 bases and J dropped 2 bases, with 13 bases sitting between them. DNA of the CDR3: TGTGCCAGCTTATTTCGGGCAGCTGGGGCCAACGTCCTGACTTTC. Amino acid sequence: CASLFRAAGANVLTF.

In this sample, this clonotype turned up a few times. CDR3 sequence reads: CASSLVPDTVATNEKLFF. The CDR3 coding sequence is TGTGCCAGCAGCTTGGTACCGGACACAGTTGCAACTAATGAAAAACTGTTTTTT. The chain combines TRBV5-5 with TRBJ1-4, with D perhaps matching TRBD1 (5 bases). Trimming stripped 0 bases from V and 0 bases from J, with 15 bases between. The CDR3 is 18 amino acids. CDR1 and CDR2 (germline): SGHKS, YYEKEE (reference sequence). Using reference TRBV5-5 and TRBJ1-4 for the parts outside the CDR3, the full variable domain is DAGVTQSPTHLIKTRGQQVTLRCSPISGHKSVSWYQQVLGQGPQFIFQYYEKEERGRGNFPDRFSARQFPNYSSELNVNALLLGDSALYLCASSLVPDTVATNEKLFFGSGTQLSVL.

There are many counts of this clonotype. The chain combines TRBV5-1 with TRBJ2-7; no clear D. Germline V CDR1 and CDR2: SGHRS, YFSETQ. The CDR3 has 14 residues. V was trimmed by 7 bases and J by 0 bases, leaving 14 bases between them. The chain's CDR3 is CASRPGPSSYEQYV. CDR3 bases: TGCGCCAGCCGCCCCGGCCCAAGCTCCTACGAGCAGTACGTC.

This clonotype showed up many times. J is TRBJ1-1 and V is TRBV19, with TRBD1 as a possible D gene (6 bases). Germline CDR1 reads LNHDA; CDR2 reads SQIVND (reference sequence). V lost 1 base, J lost 5 bases, and 14 bases lay in between. CDR3 size: 15 residues. The CDR3, as DNA: TGTGCCAGTAGTATAGGGAGGGGGGCGCGTACTGAAGCTTTCTTT. This translates into CASSIGRGARTEAFF.

There are a few counts of this clonotype. This chain links TRBV29-1 with TRBJ2-7; D uncertain. CDR1 and CDR2 from the germline V gene are SQVTM and ANQGSEA. V gave up 2 bases and J gave up 1 base, with 3 bases separating them. This CDR3 is 11 amino acids long. CDR3 in DNA: TGCAGCGTTGAAAGGTCCTACGAGCAGTACGTC. Translated: CSVERSYEQYV.

The rearrangement joins TRBV28 to TRBJ2-1; D unresolved. Trimming cost V 6 bases and J 4 bases, with 13 bases left between them. The CDR3 is 14 amino acids. CDR1 and CDR2 (germline): MDHEN, SYDVKM. The CDR3 DNA follows: TGTGCCAGCAGCTCAAGGACCTTTTACAATGAGCAGTTCTTC. It encodes CASSSRTFYNEQFF. Complete variable domain (other parts from reference TRBV28 and TRBJ2-1): DVKVTQSSRYLVKRTGEKVFLECVQDMDHENMFWYRQDPGLGLRLIYFSYDVKMKEKGDIPEGYSVSREKKERFSLILESASTNQTSMYLCASSSRTFYNEQFFGPGTRLTVL.

In its sample, this clonotype was seen a few times. The rearrangement uses TRBV6-2 or TRBV6-3 and TRBJ2-5, with 11 bases lining up with TRBD2. The germline V gene encodes CDR1 MNHEY and CDR2 SVGEGT. The V and J ends lost 4 bases and 1 base, in that order; junction bases with no gene match: 5. The CDR3 has 16 amino acids. CDR3 coding DNA: TGTGCCAGCAGTTCCAGGACTAGCGGGTTCCAAGAGACCCAGTACTTC. It encodes CASSSRTSGFQETQYF.

This clonotype was counted a few times. The rearrangement links TRBV7-9 to TRBJ2-3; 13 nucleotides align to TRBD2. Looked up from germline, CDR1 is SEHNR and CDR2 is FQNEAQ (reference sequence). V shed 5 bases, J shed 4 bases, and the junction held 6 bases outside the gene matches. The CDR3 covers 16 residues. CDR3 bases: TGTGCCAGCAGCGGCAGACTAGCGGGAGGCCCAGATACGCAGTATTTT. This sequence encodes CASSGRLAGGPDTQYF.

This clonotype was counted a few times. CDR3 residues: CARSLGASNGNQPQHF. The DNA of the CDR3 is TGTGCCAGAAGCTTGGGAGCCTCTAATGGCAATCAGCCCCAGCATTTT. The chain combines TRBV5-3 with TRBJ1-5; D gene uncertain. TRBV5-3 is labeled an ORF, and its function is uncertain. The CDR3 extends over 16 amino acids. Deletions cut 0 bases from V and 2 bases from J, with 12 bases between.

There are a few counts of this clonotype. In DNA form, the CDR3 reads TGTGCCAGCAGTTCGCCCGGGACTACCTACGAGCAGTACGTC. Residues: CASSSPGTTYEQYV. The chain combines TRBV6-6 with TRBJ2-7, with 7 bases fitting TRBD2. Germline V gene data show CDR1 as MNHNY and CDR2 as SVGAGI (reference sequence). The CDR3 is 14 residues long. J was trimmed by 2 bases and V by 4 bases; bases with no gene match: 5.

This clonotype has a handful of counts. The J gene is TRBJ2-3, the V gene TRBV15, with a weak D call TRBD2 (5 bases). Per the germline V gene, CDR1 is LNHNV and CDR2 is YYDKDF (reference sequence). The ends were cut back, 3 bases at V and 0 bases at J, with 13 bases in the middle. The CDR3 is 16 residues long. Here the CDR3 reads CATSRGEASSTDTQYF. In DNA, the CDR3 is TGTGCCACCAGCAGGGGAGAGGCTTCTAGCACAGATACGCAGTATTTT.

The V call is TRBV19, the J call TRBJ1-2; 7 bases agree with TRBD1. From germline, CDR1 is LNHDA and CDR2 SQIVND (reference sequence). This CDR3 region has 15 residues. V lost 5 bases to trimming and J lost 3 bases; unmatched junction nucleotides: 9. The chain's CDR3 is CASSSRSGGYYGYTF. For the CDR3, the DNA is TGTGCCAGTAGTTCCAGATCAGGGGGGTACTATGGCTACACCTTC.

The chain is built from TRBV19 and TRBJ2-2; unclear D gene. Germline V CDR1 and CDR2: LNHDA, SQIVND (reference sequence). The V end lost 3 bases, the J end lost 11 bases, and 13 bases lay between the germline ends. The CDR3 is 13 residues long. The CDR3 protein is CASSIPAALELFF. In DNA, the CDR3 is TGTGCCAGTAGTATCCCCGCGGCCCTTGAGCTGTTTTTT.

The chain carries TRBV3-1 and TRBJ2-3; D gene ambiguous. The CDR3 runs to 15 residues. Deletions cut 0 bases from V and 2 bases from J, with 9 bases between. Germline values: CDR1 LGHDT, CDR2 YNNKEL (reference sequence). The CDR3 bases are TGTGCCAGCAGCCAAGAGATGCCATACACAGATACGCAGTATTTT. Encoded protein: CASSQEMPYTDTQYF.